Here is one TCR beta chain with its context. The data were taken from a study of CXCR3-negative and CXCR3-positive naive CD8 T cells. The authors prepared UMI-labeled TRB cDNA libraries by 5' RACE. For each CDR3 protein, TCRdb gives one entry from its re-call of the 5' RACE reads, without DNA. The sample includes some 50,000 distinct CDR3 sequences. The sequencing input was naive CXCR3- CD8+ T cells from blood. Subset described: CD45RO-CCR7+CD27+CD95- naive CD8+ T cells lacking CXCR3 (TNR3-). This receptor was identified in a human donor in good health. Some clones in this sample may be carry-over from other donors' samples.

The CDR3 here is CSVETSGSSYEQYF. V and J are TRBV29-1 and TRBJ2-7; TCRdb designates TRBD2, a call that cannot be tested without DNA. The CDR3 has 14 residues. The germline CDR1 and CDR2 sequences are SQVTM and ANQGSEA.